The clone carrying this T cell receptor beta chain was detected many times. The data derive from a study of T cell repertoires in cytomegalovirus infection. TCRdb processed the reads anew with MiXCR; each CDR3 protein has one entry. The profile covers fewer than 550,000 distinct CDR3 sequences, with roughly 10% appearing a single time and roughly 10% taken by the ten largest. The sequence was obtained from a human donor in good health (CMV status not recorded). Some clones in this sample may be carry-over from other donors' samples. Material: PBMCs.

CDR3 sequence (DNA): TGCAGCGTCGAGCAGCGGGAGTACAATGAGCAGTTCTTC. This gives the protein CSVEQREYNEQFF. The chain links TRBV29-1 to TRBJ2-1; 8 nucleotides match TRBD2. The germline gives CDR1 SQVTM, CDR2 ANQGSEA. CDR3 length: 13 amino acids. V dropped 6 bases and J dropped 4; count of bases not matched to a gene: 5.